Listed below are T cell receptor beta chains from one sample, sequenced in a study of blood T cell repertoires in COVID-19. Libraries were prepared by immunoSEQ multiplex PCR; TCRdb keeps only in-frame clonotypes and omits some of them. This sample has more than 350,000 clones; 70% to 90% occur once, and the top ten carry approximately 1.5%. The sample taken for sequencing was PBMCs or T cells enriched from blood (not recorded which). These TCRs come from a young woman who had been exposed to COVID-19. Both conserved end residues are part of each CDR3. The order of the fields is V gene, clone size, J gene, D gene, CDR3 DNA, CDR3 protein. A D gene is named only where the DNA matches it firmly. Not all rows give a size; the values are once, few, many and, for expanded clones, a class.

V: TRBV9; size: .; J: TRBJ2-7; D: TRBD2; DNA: TGTGCCAGCAGCACTAGCGGGAGGGCCTCCGAGCAGTACTTC; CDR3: CASSTSGRASEQYF
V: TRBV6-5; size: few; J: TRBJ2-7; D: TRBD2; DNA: TGTGCCTGCGGGACTAACCCCTACGAGCAGTACTTC; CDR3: CACGTNPYEQYF
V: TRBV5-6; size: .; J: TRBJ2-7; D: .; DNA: TGTGCCAGCAGCGGGCCTTCCTACGAGCAGTACTTC; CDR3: CASSGPSYEQYF
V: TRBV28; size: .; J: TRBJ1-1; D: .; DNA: TGTGCCAGCAGTTCAGTGCCGAACACTGAAGCTTTCTTT; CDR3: CASSSVPNTEAFF
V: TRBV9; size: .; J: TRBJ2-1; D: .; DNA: TGTGCCAGCAGCGTAGTACAGGGAATCAACAATGAGCAGTTCTTC; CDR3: CASSVVQGINNEQFF
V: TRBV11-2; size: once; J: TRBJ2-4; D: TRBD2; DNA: TGTGCCAGCAGCCCCCCGCGGGGGGGGCTAAAAAACATTCAGTACTTC; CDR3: CASSPPRGGLKNIQYF
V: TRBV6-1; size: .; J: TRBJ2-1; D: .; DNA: TGTGCCAGCAGTGAATTTGGTCAGGCCGAGCAGTTCTTC; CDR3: CASSEFGQAEQFF
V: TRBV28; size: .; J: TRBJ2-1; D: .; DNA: TGTGCCAGCAGACCTTTTACAAGATACAATGAGCAGTTCTTC; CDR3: CASRPFTRYNEQFF
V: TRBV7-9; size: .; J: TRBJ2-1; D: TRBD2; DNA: TGTGCCAGCAGCTTGGCTAGCGGGAACCTAAATGAGCAGTTCTTC; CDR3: CASSLASGNLNEQFF
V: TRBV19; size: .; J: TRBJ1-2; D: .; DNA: TGTGCCAGTAGTATAGAGGGAGGACCTAACTATGGCTACACCTTC; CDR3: CASSIEGGPNYGYTF
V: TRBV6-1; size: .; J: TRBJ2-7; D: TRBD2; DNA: TGTGCCAGCAGTGAGCCGGGGGGAGTCTACGAGCAGTACTTC; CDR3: CASSEPGGVYEQYF
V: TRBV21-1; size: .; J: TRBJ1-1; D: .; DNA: TGTGCCAGCAGCAAAGAAGTTGGACATGTAAACACTGAAGCTTTCTTT; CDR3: CASSKEVGHVNTEAFF
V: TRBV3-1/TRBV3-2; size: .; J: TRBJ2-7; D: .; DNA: TGTGCCAGCAGCCGTACCGGGACACCGACCTACGAGCAGTACTTC; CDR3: CASSRTGTPTYEQYF
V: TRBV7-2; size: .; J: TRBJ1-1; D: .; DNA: TGTGCCAGCAGCTTAGTGCGGTCGGGCACTGAAGCTTTCTTT; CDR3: CASSLVRSGTEAFF
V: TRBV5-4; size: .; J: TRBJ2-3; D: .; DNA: TGTGCCAGCAGCTTGAACAGGGTTTTCACAGATACGCAGTATTTT; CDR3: CASSLNRVFTDTQYF
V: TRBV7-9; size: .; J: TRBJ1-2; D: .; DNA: TGTGCCAGCAGCTCACGACGGGGGGCCGGCTATGGCTACACCTTC; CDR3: CASSSRRGAGYGYTF
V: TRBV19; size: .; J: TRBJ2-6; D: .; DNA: TGTGCCAGTAGTATCAGGGGCTCTGGGGCCAACGTCCTGACTTTC; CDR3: CASSIRGSGANVLTF
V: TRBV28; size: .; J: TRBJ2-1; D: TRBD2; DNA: TGTGCCAGCAGTTTATTCGTAGCGGGAGGGCTAGCAGGTTCCTACAATGAGCAGTTCTTC; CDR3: CASSLFVAGGLAGSYNEQFF
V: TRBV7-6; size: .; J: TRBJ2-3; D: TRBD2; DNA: TGTGCCAGCGGAGATACGGGAGGGGGCACAGATACGCAGTATTTT; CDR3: CASGDTGGGTDTQYF
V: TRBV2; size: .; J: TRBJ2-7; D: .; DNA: TGTGCCAGCAGTCCGAGGTACTACGAGCAGTACTTC; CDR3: CASSPRYYEQYF
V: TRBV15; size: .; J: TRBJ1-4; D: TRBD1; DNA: TGTGCCACCAGTCCAGGGGGGCAGGGAATATGGTCTACTAATGAAAAACTGTTTTTT; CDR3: CATSPGGQGIWSTNEKLFF
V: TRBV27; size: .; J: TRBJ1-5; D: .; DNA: TGTGCCAGCACCCCCCTCGGGGAGGTCAATCAGCCCCAGCATTTT; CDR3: CASTPLGEVNQPQHF
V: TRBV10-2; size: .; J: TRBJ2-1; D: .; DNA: TGCGCCAGCAGTGTGGGGCCTGAGCAGTTCTTC; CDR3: CASSVGPEQFF
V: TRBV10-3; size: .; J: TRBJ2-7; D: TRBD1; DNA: TGTGCCATCAGTACCTCGGGACAGCTACTTGAGCAGTACTTC; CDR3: CAISTSGQLLEQYF
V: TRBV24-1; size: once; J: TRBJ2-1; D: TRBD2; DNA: TGTGCCACCAGTGATTTCCCGGGACTAGCGGGCGCAACCTACAATGAGCAGTTCTTC; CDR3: CATSDFPGLAGATYNEQFF
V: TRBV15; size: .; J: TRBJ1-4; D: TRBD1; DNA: TGTGCCACCAGCAGGGGGGACAGGGCTGAAAAACTGTTTTTT; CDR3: CATSRGDRAEKLFF
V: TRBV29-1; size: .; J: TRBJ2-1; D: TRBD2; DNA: TGCAGCGTCCTAACAACTAGCGGGAGGATCTACAATGAGCAGTTCTTC; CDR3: CSVLTTSGRIYNEQFF
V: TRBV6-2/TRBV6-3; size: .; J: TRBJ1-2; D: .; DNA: TGTGCCAGCAGCTTTAGCCCGGACAGCTCTGGCTACACCTTC; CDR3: CASSFSPDSSGYTF
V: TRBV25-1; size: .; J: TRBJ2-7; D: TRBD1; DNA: TGTGCCAGCAGCTCACCTATACAGGGGGCATACTACGAGCAGTACTTC; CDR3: CASSSPIQGAYYEQYF
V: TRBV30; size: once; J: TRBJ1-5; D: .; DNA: TGTGCCTGGAGTGTTACAAAAAATCAGCCCCAGCATTTT; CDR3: CAWSVTKNQPQHF
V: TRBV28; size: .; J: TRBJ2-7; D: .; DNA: TGTGCCAGCAGTTTATCGGGTACCTACGAGCAGTACTTC; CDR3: CASSLSGTYEQYF
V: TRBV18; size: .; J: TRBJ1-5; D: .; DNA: TGTGCCAGCTCACCAGGGGGGGATCAGCCCCAGCATTTT; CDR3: CASSPGGDQPQHF
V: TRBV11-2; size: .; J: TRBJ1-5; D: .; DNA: TGTGCCAGCAGCTGGGGGGATGGGGCAGCCCAGCCCCAGCATTTT; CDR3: CASSWGDGAAQPQHF
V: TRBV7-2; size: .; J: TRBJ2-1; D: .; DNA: TGTGCCAGCAGCCCCAGGGTAAACGGGCTCAATGAGCAGTTCTTC; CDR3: CASSPRVNGLNEQFF
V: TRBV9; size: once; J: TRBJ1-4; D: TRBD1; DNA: TGTGCCAGCAGCGTAGGGTGGGGGCAGGGGGCCGGTAATGAAAAACTGTTTTTT; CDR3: CASSVGWGQGAGNEKLFF
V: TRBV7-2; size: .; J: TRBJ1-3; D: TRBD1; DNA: TGTGCCAGCACCCGACAGGGGGCAGTTGGAAACACCATATATTTT; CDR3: CASTRQGAVGNTIYF
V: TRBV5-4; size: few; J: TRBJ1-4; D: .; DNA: TGTGCCAGCAGCCCGAACACAGGAGCAACTAATGAAAAACTGTTTTTT; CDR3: CASSPNTGATNEKLFF
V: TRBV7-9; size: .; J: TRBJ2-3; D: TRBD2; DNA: TGTGCCAGCAGCCAACTAGCGGGAGGAACAGATACGCAGTATTTT; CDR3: CASSQLAGGTDTQYF
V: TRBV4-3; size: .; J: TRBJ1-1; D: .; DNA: TGCGCCAGCAGCCAAGACAGGGGCACTGAAGCTTTCTTT; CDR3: CASSQDRGTEAFF
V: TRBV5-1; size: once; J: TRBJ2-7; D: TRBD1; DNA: TGCGCCAGCAGCTCAGGGGACAGGGATGGGGTCTACGAGCAGTACTTC; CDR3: CASSSGDRDGVYEQYF
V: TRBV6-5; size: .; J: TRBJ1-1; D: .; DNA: TGTGCCAGCAGTTCCGCAGGGCACACTGAAGCTTTCTTT; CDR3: CASSSAGHTEAFF
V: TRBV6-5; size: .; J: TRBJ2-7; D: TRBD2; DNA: TGTGCCAGCACCGGACTAGCGACCTCCTACGAGCAGTACTTC; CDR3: CASTGLATSYEQYF
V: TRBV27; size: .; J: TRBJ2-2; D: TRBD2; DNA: TGTGCCAGCAGTTTCGGACTAGCGGGGTACGCGAACACCGGGGAGCTGTTTTTT; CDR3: CASSFGLAGYANTGELFF
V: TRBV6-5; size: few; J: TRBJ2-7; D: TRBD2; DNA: TGTGCCAGCAGTTACGTGGTAGCGGGCACCTACGAGCAGTACTTC; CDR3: CASSYVVAGTYEQYF
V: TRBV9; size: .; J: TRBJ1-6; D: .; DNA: TGTGCCAGCAGCGGACAGCCTTATAATTCACCCCTCCACTTT; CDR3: CASSGQPYNSPLHF
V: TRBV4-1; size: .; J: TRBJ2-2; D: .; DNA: TGCGCCAGCAGCCTGACTAGATACACCGGGGAGCTGTTTTTT; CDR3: CASSLTRYTGELFF
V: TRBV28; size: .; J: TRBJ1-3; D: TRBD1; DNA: TGTGCCAGCAGTCCCTCGACAGGGGGCTTTTCTGGAAACACCATATATTTT; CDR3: CASSPSTGGFSGNTIYF
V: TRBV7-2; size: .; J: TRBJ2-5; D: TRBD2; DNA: TGTGCCAGCAGCTTAGATCTGACTAGCAGCTCCACCCAGTACTTC; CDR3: CASSLDLTSSSTQYF
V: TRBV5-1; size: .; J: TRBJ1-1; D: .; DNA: TGCGCCAGCAGCTGGAGATTGGCAGCGTACTCCACTGAAGCTTTCTTT; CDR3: CASSWRLAAYSTEAFF
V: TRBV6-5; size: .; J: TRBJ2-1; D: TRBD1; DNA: TGTGCCAGCAGTTACTCGAGGGACAGCTACAATGAGCAGTTCTTC; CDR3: CASSYSRDSYNEQFF
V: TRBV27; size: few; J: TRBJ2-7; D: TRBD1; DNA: TGTGCCAGCAGTTCAGGACAGGTCTACGAGCAGTACTTC; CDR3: CASSSGQVYEQYF
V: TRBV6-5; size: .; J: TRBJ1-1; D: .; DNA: TGTGCCAGCAGTTACTCTCGCGGAGGCTTGAACACTGAAGCTTTCTTT; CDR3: CASSYSRGGLNTEAFF
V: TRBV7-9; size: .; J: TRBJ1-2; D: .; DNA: TGTGCCAGCAGCTTAGGGACAGCCAGCTACACCTTC; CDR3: CASSLGTASYTF
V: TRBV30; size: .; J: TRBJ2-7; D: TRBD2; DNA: TGTGCCTGGAGTGTAAGTAGCGGGGGGGCTCGGCAGTACTTC; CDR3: CAWSVSSGGARQYF
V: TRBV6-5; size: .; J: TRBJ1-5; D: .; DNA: TGTGCCAGCAGTTACGGACAGCCCTATAGCAATCAGCCCCAGCATTTT; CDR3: CASSYGQPYSNQPQHF
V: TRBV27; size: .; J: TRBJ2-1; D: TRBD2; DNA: TGTGCCAGCAGTTTTGGAGCGGGGGGCTTATTCAATGAGCAGTTCTTC; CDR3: CASSFGAGGLFNEQFF
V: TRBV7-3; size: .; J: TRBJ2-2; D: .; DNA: TGTGCCAGCAGCTTAGGAGCGAGCACCGGGGAGCTGTTTTTT; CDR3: CASSLGASTGELFF
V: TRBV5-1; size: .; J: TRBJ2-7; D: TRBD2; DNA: TGCGCCAGCAGCTTGCAGCCCTGGACTAGCGGGAGGGTGGACGAGCAGTACTTC; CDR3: CASSLQPWTSGRVDEQYF